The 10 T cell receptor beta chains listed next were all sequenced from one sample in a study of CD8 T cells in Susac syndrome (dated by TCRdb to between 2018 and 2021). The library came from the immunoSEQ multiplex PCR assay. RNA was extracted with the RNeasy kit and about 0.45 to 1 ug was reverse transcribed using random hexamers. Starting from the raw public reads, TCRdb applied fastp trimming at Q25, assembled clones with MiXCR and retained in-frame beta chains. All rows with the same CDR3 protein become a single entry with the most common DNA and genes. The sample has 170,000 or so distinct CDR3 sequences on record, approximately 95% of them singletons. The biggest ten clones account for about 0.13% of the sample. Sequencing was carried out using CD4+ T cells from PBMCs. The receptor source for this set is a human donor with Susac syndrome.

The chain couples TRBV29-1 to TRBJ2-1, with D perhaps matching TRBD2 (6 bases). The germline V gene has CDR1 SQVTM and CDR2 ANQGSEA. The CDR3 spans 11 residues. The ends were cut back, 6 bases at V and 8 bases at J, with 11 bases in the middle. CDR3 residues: CSVAGTHEQFF. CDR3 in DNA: TGCAGCGTGGCGGGAACGCATGAGCAGTTCTTC.

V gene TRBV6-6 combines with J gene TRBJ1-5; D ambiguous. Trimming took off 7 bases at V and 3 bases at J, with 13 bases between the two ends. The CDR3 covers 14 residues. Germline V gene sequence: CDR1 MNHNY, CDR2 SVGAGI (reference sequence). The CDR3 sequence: CASTSPNLNQPQHF. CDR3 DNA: TGTGCCAGCACGTCCCCTAATCTCAATCAGCCCCAGCATTTT.

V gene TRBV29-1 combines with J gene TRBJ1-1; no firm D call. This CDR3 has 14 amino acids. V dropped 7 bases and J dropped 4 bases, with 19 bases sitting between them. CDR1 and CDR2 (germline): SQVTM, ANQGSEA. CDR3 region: CSASPSGFSTEAFF. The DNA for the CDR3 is TGCAGCGCCTCACCGTCGGGGTTCAGCACTGAAGCTTTCTTT.

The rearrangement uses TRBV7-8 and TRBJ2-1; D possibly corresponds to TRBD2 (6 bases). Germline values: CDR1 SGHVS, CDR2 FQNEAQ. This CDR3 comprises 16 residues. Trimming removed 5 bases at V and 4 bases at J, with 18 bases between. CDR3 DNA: TGTGCCAGCAGCCCCAGCAGGATTGCGGGATACAATGAGCAGTTCTTC. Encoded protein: CASSPSRIAGYNEQFF.

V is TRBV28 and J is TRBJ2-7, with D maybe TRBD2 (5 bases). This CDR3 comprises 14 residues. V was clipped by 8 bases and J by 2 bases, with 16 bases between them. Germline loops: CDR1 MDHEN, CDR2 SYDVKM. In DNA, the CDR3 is TGTGCCAGCCACGGCGGGCTTCCCACCTACGAGCAGTACTTC. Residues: CASHGGLPTYEQYF.

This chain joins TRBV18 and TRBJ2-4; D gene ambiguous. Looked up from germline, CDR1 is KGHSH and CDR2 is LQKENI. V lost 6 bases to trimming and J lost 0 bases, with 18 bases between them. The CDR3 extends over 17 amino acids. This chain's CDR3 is CASSLEHGRVAKNIQYF. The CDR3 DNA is TGTGCCAGCTCCCTGGAACATGGCAGAGTAGCCAAAAACATTCAGTACTTC. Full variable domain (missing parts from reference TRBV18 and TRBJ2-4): NAGVMQNPRHLVRRRGQEARLRCSPMKGHSHVYWYRQLPEEGLKFMVYLQKENIIDESGMPKERFSAEFPKEGPSILRIQQVVRGDSAAYFCASSLEHGRVAKNIQYFGAGTRLSVL.

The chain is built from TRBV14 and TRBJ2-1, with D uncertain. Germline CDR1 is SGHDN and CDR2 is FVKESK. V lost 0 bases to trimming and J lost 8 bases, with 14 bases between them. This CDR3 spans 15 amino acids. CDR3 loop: CASSQDLPRSHEQFF. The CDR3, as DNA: TGTGCCAGCAGCCAAGATCTCCCTCGAAGCCATGAGCAGTTCTTC.

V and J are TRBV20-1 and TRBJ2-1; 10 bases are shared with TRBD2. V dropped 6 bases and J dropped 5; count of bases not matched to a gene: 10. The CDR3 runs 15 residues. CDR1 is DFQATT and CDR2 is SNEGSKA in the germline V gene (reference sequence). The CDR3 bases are TGCAGTGCCAGAAATAGCGGGGGGCCCAACAATGAGCAGTTCTTC. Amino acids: CSARNSGGPNNEQFF.

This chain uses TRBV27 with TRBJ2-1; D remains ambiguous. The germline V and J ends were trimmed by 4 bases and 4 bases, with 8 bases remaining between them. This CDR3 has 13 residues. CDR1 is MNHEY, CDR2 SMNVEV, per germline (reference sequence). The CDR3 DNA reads TGTGCCAGCAGTTCGGCAGGATACAATGAGCAGTTCTTC. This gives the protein CASSSAGYNEQFF.

CDR3 residues: CASSLIGAGNTEAFF. CDR3 coding DNA: TGTGCCAGCAGCTTGATCGGGGCGGGGAACACTGAAGCTTTCTTT. The chain recombines TRBV5-8 with TRBJ1-1, with D perhaps TRBD1 (5 bases). This CDR3 is built from 15 residues. Trimming pared 1 base from V and 1 base from J, leaving 11 bases between. Germline assignment: CDR1 SGHTS and CDR2 YDEGEE.